This T cell receptor beta chain was observed in a study of T cell changes during pregnancy in multiple sclerosis (dated by TCRdb to the late 2010s). A note on the overall study: In women with multiple sclerosis, the researchers looked at how the T cell repertoire shifted as pregnancy progressed.

A word on this clone: Its antigen is not yet known. No base-level quality is on record; no much larger clone is a single base apart.

Libraries came from the immunoSEQ multiplex PCR assay. TCRdb holds this immuneACCESS table with in-frame rearrangements only. Some clones are missing; in checked studies, unresolved V genes explain under half, and the rest has no known cause. The sample records tens of thousands of clones, about nine tenths of which are singletons. The ten largest clones represent 2.2% of the sample. The CDR3 numbers 14 residues from cysteine through phenylalanine. Only CDR3 DNA remains: 42 bases, in frame from the first base. CDR1 and CDR2, looked up from the germline V gene, are MRHNA and SNTAGT. After removal of 3 bases from V and 6 bases from J, the junction retains 4 bases not matched to a gene.

The material was peripheral blood, obtained in the first trimester of pregnancy. The origin of this receptor is a female donor in good health, enrolled as a control in a pregnancy study. The rearranged segments are TRBV6-4 and TRBJ1-5, and 8 junction bases match TRBD1. The CDR3 is CASSETGEGQPQHF. The sequence in DNA is TGTGCCAGCAGTGAGACAGGGGAGGGTCAGCCCCAGCATTTT.